A selection of T cell receptor beta chains follows, all from one sample in a study of PD-1 blockade in classical Hodgkin lymphoma. The method was immunoSEQ multiplex PCR; TCRdb's version includes in-frame clones alone and lacks a portion of them. The table has fewer than 30,000 clones, about 72% seen once. This sample comprised peripheral blood mononuclear cells (PBMCs), obtained before the fourth cycle of nivolumab. The receptors stem from a human donor with classical Hodgkin lymphoma. Both conserved end residues are part of each CDR3. Fields, in order: CDR3 DNA, CDR3 protein, J gene, D gene, V gene, clone size. The D gene is left open where the match is weak. Not all rows give a size; the values are once, few, many and, for expanded clones, a class.

CDR3nt: TGTGCCAGCAGCTGGGACCCACTGAGGGGTAACTATGGCTACACCTTC
CDR3aa: CASSWDPLRGNYGYTF
j_gene: TRBJ1-2
d_gene: -
v_gene: TRBV6-6
abundance: -

CDR3nt: TGTGCCAGCAGCCGTCGGGAGAGCTTACAAAGTGAGCAGTTCTTC
CDR3aa: CASSRRESLQSEQFF
j_gene: TRBJ2-1
d_gene: -
v_gene: TRBV7-2
abundance: -

CDR3nt: TGTGCCAGCAGGGACGACAACCACTACGAGCAGTACTTC
CDR3aa: CASRDDNHYEQYF
j_gene: TRBJ2-7
d_gene: -
v_gene: TRBV2
abundance: -

CDR3nt: TGTGCCAGCTCACCACAGGCTGGAGTGGGATACAATGAGCAGTTCTTC
CDR3aa: CASSPQAGVGYNEQFF
j_gene: TRBJ2-1
d_gene: -
v_gene: TRBV18
abundance: -

CDR3nt: TGTGCCAGCGCACATCCCGGAAGGAACGAGCAGTACTTC
CDR3aa: CASAHPGRNEQYF
j_gene: TRBJ2-7
d_gene: -
v_gene: TRBV7-9
abundance: -

CDR3nt: TGTGCCAGCAGCTTGGGGGGAGGAAGTAATGAAAAACTGTTTTTT
CDR3aa: CASSLGGGSNEKLFF
j_gene: TRBJ1-4
d_gene: -
v_gene: TRBV5-6
abundance: -

CDR3nt: TGTGCCAGCAGGGCCTCGGCTAGCGGGGACAATGAGCAGTTCTTC
CDR3aa: CASRASASGDNEQFF
j_gene: TRBJ2-1
d_gene: TRBD2
v_gene: TRBV6-6
abundance: medium-sized

CDR3nt: TGTGCCAGTAGTATAGTTCTAGCGGAGAGATACAATGAGCAGTTCTTC
CDR3aa: CASSIVLAERYNEQFF
j_gene: TRBJ2-1
d_gene: TRBD2
v_gene: TRBV19
abundance: -

CDR3nt: TGTGCCAGCAGTCCCCTAGCGGACTCCTACGAGCAGTACTTC
CDR3aa: CASSPLADSYEQYF
j_gene: TRBJ2-7
d_gene: TRBD2
v_gene: TRBV27
abundance: -

CDR3nt: TGTGCCAGCTCAGTTAGCGGGAGCGTCGGCACAGATACGCAGTATTTT
CDR3aa: CASSVSGSVGTDTQYF
j_gene: TRBJ2-3
d_gene: TRBD2
v_gene: TRBV18
abundance: few

CDR3nt: TGCGCCAGCAGCTTGGGGGACGGGGCCACAGATACGCAGTATTTT
CDR3aa: CASSLGDGATDTQYF
j_gene: TRBJ2-3
d_gene: -
v_gene: TRBV5-1
abundance: -

CDR3nt: TGTGCCAGCAGTTACTCCACCGGGACAGTTAACACTGAAGCTTTCTTT
CDR3aa: CASSYSTGTVNTEAFF
j_gene: TRBJ1-1
d_gene: TRBD1
v_gene: TRBV6-7
abundance: -

CDR3nt: TGTGCCATCAGACCTGGGACTAGCGCGAACACCGGGGAGCTGTTTTTT
CDR3aa: CAIRPGTSANTGELFF
j_gene: TRBJ2-2
d_gene: TRBD2
v_gene: TRBV10-3
abundance: -

CDR3nt: TGTGCCAGCAGCTTAATGGGTAATGCGCCAGGGGGGTCCGAGCAGTACTTC
CDR3aa: CASSLMGNAPGGSEQYF
j_gene: TRBJ2-7
d_gene: -
v_gene: TRBV7-3
abundance: -

CDR3nt: TGTGCCAGCAGCTTAGTTGACAGTAATTCACCCCTCCACTTT
CDR3aa: CASSLVDSNSPLHF
j_gene: TRBJ1-6
d_gene: -
v_gene: TRBV7-9
abundance: -

CDR3nt: TGTGCCAGCAGCTTGGGGACAGGGGTTTCAGATACGCAGTATTTT
CDR3aa: CASSLGTGVSDTQYF
j_gene: TRBJ2-3
d_gene: TRBD1
v_gene: TRBV7-7
abundance: once

CDR3nt: TGCGCCAGCAGCTTCCAGGGGGGCACCGGGGAGCTGTTTTTT
CDR3aa: CASSFQGGTGELFF
j_gene: TRBJ2-2
d_gene: -
v_gene: TRBV5-1
abundance: -

CDR3nt: TGCAGCGTTGGGTTAGGGGCAGGGGGCGACGGCTACACCTTC
CDR3aa: CSVGLGAGGDGYTF
j_gene: TRBJ1-2
d_gene: TRBD1
v_gene: TRBV29-1
abundance: -

CDR3nt: TGTGCCAGTAGTATAGGGGGACAGAGAATCGAAAAACTGTTTTTT
CDR3aa: CASSIGGQRIEKLFF
j_gene: TRBJ1-4
d_gene: TRBD1
v_gene: TRBV19
abundance: -

CDR3nt: TGTGCCAGCCATCTCTCTTGGAGGGTTTCTGAAGCTTTCTTT
CDR3aa: CASHLSWRVSEAFF
j_gene: TRBJ1-1
d_gene: -
v_gene: TRBV6-1
abundance: -

CDR3nt: TGTGCCAGCAGCCGAGGGGGGAATAGCAATCAGCCCCAGCATTTT
CDR3aa: CASSRGGNSNQPQHF
j_gene: TRBJ1-5
d_gene: -
v_gene: TRBV28
abundance: -

CDR3nt: TGTGCCAGCAGTTTTGGGGAGAACACTGAAGCTTTCTTT
CDR3aa: CASSFGENTEAFF
j_gene: TRBJ1-1
d_gene: -
v_gene: TRBV28
abundance: once

CDR3nt: TGTGCCCTTTCCCCGGGACTAGGCACAGATACGCAGTATTTT
CDR3aa: CALSPGLGTDTQYF
j_gene: TRBJ2-3
d_gene: TRBD2
v_gene: TRBV15
abundance: -

CDR3nt: TGCGCCAGCAGCTTCCGGACAGGGACCATGAACACTGAAGCTTTCTTT
CDR3aa: CASSFRTGTMNTEAFF
j_gene: TRBJ1-1
d_gene: TRBD1
v_gene: TRBV5-1
abundance: -

CDR3nt: TGTGCCACCAGCCCCCAGGACGGACAGGGTCGGATTGGAACTAGCACAGATACGCAGTATTTT
CDR3aa: CATSPQDGQGRIGTSTDTQYF
j_gene: TRBJ2-3
d_gene: TRBD1
v_gene: TRBV15
abundance: -

CDR3nt: TGTGCCAGCAGTTATGGGCCGGGCTCCTACAATGAGCAGTTCTTC
CDR3aa: CASSYGPGSYNEQFF
j_gene: TRBJ2-1
d_gene: -
v_gene: TRBV6-5
abundance: -

CDR3nt: TGTGCCAGCAGCCCACACGCGGCAGGCGGAACTGAAGCTTTCTTT
CDR3aa: CASSPHAAGGTEAFF
j_gene: TRBJ1-1
d_gene: -
v_gene: TRBV7-9
abundance: -

CDR3nt: TGTGCCAGTAGTATTAGAGCTTTAGCCAAAAACATTCAGTACTTC
CDR3aa: CASSIRALAKNIQYF
j_gene: TRBJ2-4
d_gene: -
v_gene: TRBV19
abundance: -

CDR3nt: TGCGCCAGCAGCCAAGACTGGGCGGGACAGGGGAAGGCCGGGGAGCTGTTTTTT
CDR3aa: CASSQDWAGQGKAGELFF
j_gene: TRBJ2-2
d_gene: TRBD1
v_gene: TRBV4-3
abundance: -

CDR3nt: TGCGCCAGCAGCATGGGGACTAGTTGGGAGACCCAGTACTTC
CDR3aa: CASSMGTSWETQYF
j_gene: TRBJ2-5
d_gene: TRBD2
v_gene: TRBV5-1
abundance: -

CDR3nt: TGTGCCAGCAGCCTCCGGACGAGAAACAATGAGCAGTTCTTC
CDR3aa: CASSLRTRNNEQFF
j_gene: TRBJ2-1
d_gene: -
v_gene: TRBV7-6
abundance: -

CDR3nt: TGTGCCAGCTCACCCTTAGCGGTAGAGCAGTTCTTC
CDR3aa: CASSPLAVEQFF
j_gene: TRBJ2-1
d_gene: -
v_gene: TRBV18
abundance: -

CDR3nt: TGTGCCAGCAGTTTTGCGGGGCGAGCGGAGACCCAGTACTTC
CDR3aa: CASSFAGRAETQYF
j_gene: TRBJ2-5
d_gene: -
v_gene: TRBV28
abundance: -

CDR3nt: TGTGCCAGCAGTCAACGGACAGACCAAGAGACCCAGTACTTC
CDR3aa: CASSQRTDQETQYF
j_gene: TRBJ2-5
d_gene: -
v_gene: TRBV27
abundance: -

CDR3nt: TGCAGCGTTGACGGGGGCGCATACACTGAAGCTTTCTTT
CDR3aa: CSVDGGAYTEAFF
j_gene: TRBJ1-1
d_gene: -
v_gene: TRBV29-1
abundance: few

CDR3nt: TGTGCCTGGAGCGCCGGGGCACCCAATCAGCCCCAGCATTTT
CDR3aa: CAWSAGAPNQPQHF
j_gene: TRBJ1-5
d_gene: -
v_gene: TRBV30
abundance: -

CDR3nt: TGTGCCAGCAGCCTCACCCCCGGGGAGACCCAGTACTTC
CDR3aa: CASSLTPGETQYF
j_gene: TRBJ2-5
d_gene: -
v_gene: TRBV7-3
abundance: -

CDR3nt: TGTGCCAGTAGTATCCGGGACAGTGTTTACGAGCAGTACTTC
CDR3aa: CASSIRDSVYEQYF
j_gene: TRBJ2-7
d_gene: TRBD1
v_gene: TRBV19
abundance: few

CDR3nt: TGTGCCAGCAGAACAGGGGATGGCTACACCTTC
CDR3aa: CASRTGDGYTF
j_gene: TRBJ1-2
d_gene: TRBD1
v_gene: TRBV6-1
abundance: -

CDR3nt: TGTGCCAGCAGCTTACGGGGGGGTCTTGCCGGGGAGCTGTTTTTT
CDR3aa: CASSLRGGLAGELFF
j_gene: TRBJ2-2
d_gene: TRBD2
v_gene: TRBV7-8
abundance: -

CDR3nt: TGTGCCAGCAGTGAAGCCCATAGTGGCAGGGCCTACGAGCAGTACTTC
CDR3aa: CASSEAHSGRAYEQYF
j_gene: TRBJ2-7
d_gene: -
v_gene: TRBV6-1
abundance: once

CDR3nt: TGCGCCAGCAGCCCGGGGACGCAACAAGAGACCCAGTACTTC
CDR3aa: CASSPGTQQETQYF
j_gene: TRBJ2-5
d_gene: -
v_gene: TRBV5-1
abundance: -

CDR3nt: TGTGCCAGCAGACCCAGGGGGACATTCCACGAGCAGTACTTC
CDR3aa: CASRPRGTFHEQYF
j_gene: TRBJ2-7
d_gene: TRBD1
v_gene: TRBV27
abundance: -

CDR3nt: TGTGCCAGCAGCTCAATGGGGGGCAATCAGCCCCAGCATTTT
CDR3aa: CASSSMGGNQPQHF
j_gene: TRBJ1-5
d_gene: -
v_gene: TRBV7-2
abundance: -

CDR3nt: TGTGCCAGCAGCTTGGGCTTACAACAAGAGACCCAGTACTTC
CDR3aa: CASSLGLQQETQYF
j_gene: TRBJ2-5
d_gene: -
v_gene: TRBV5-8
abundance: -

CDR3nt: TGTGCCAGCAGTTCGGCAGGGGTCAACACAGATACGCAGTATTTT
CDR3aa: CASSSAGVNTDTQYF
j_gene: TRBJ2-3
d_gene: -
v_gene: TRBV27
abundance: -

CDR3nt: TGTGCCAGCAGTTTGGTGTACGAGCAGTACTTC
CDR3aa: CASSLVYEQYF
j_gene: TRBJ2-7
d_gene: -
v_gene: TRBV27
abundance: -

CDR3nt: TGTGCCACCTCGGGGGGGCAGCCCCAGCATTTT
CDR3aa: CATSGGQPQHF
j_gene: TRBJ1-5
d_gene: -
v_gene: TRBV28
abundance: -

CDR3nt: TGTGCCTGGAACCCGGGACAGTCCAATCAGCCCCAGCATTTT
CDR3aa: CAWNPGQSNQPQHF
j_gene: TRBJ1-5
d_gene: TRBD1
v_gene: TRBV30
abundance: few

CDR3nt: TGTGCCAGCAGCTTGGATTCCGGGACGGGTACCCGCTCCTACGAGCAGTACTTC
CDR3aa: CASSLDSGTGTRSYEQYF
j_gene: TRBJ2-7
d_gene: -
v_gene: TRBV5-5
abundance: -